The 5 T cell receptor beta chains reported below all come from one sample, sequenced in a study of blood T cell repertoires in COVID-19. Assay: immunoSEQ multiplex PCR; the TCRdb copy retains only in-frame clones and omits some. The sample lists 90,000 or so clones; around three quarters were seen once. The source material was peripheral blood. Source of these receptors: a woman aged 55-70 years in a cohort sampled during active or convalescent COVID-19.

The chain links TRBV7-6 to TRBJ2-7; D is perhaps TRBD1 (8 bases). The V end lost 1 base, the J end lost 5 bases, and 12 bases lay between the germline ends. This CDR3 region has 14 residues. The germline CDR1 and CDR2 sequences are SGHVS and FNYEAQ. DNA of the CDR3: TGTGCCAGCAGCTTAGGGACAGGGAGGGACGAGCAGTACTTC. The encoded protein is CASSLGTGRDEQYF.

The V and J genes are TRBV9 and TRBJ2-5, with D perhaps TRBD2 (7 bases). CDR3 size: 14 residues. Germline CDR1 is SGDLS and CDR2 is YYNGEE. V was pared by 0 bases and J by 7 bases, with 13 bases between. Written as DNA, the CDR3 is TGTGCCAGCAGCGTAGACTCGGGGGGCCTGACCCAGTACTTC. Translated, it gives CASSVDSGGLTQYF. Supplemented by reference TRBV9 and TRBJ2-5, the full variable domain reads DSGVTQTPKHLITATGQRVTLRCSPRSGDLSVYWYQQSLDQGLQFLIQYYNGEERAKGNILERFSAQQFPDLHSELNLSSLELGDSALYFCASSVDSGGLTQYFGPGTRLLVL.

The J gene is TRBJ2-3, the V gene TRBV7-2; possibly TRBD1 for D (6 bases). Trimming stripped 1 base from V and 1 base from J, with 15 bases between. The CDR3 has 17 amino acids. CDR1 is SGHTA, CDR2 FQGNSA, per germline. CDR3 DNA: TGTGCCAGCAGCTTAGTCGTCCGACAGGTCGGCACAGATACGCAGTATTTT. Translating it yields CASSLVVRQVGTDTQYF. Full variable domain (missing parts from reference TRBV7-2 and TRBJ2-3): GAGVSQSPSNKVTEKGKDVELRCDPISGHTALYWYRQSLGQGLEFLIYFQGNSAPDKSGLPSDRFSAERTGGSVSTLTIQRTQQEDSAVYLCASSLVVRQVGTDTQYFGPGTRLTVL.

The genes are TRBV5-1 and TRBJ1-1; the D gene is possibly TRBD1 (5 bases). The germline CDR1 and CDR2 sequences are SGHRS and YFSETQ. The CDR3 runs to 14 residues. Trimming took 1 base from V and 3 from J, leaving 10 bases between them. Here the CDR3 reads CASSLTGLDTEAFF. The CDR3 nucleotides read TGCGCCAGCAGCTTGACAGGCTTAGACACTGAAGCTTTCTTT.

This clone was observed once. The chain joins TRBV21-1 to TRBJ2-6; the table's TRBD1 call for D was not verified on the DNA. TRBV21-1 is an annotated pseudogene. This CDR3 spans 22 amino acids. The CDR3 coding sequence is TGTGCCAGCAGCAACGCTGGGGCAGGGAAGGTCCAAGAGAGCTCTGGGGCCAACGTCCTGACTTTC. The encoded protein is CASSNAGAGKVQESSGANVLTF.